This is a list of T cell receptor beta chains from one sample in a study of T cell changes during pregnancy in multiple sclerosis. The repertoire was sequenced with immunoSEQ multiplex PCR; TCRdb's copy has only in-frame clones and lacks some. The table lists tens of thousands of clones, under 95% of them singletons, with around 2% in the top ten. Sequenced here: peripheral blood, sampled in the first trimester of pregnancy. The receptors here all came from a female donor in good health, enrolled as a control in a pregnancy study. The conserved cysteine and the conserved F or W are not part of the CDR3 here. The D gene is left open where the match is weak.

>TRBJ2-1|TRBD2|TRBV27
ASSLSLGLAGGEQF
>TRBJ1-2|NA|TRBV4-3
ASSSDRRSFYGYT
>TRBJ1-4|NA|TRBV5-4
ASSLASGATNEKLF
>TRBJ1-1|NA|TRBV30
AWSSVNTEAF
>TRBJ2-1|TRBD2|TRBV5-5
ASSQRGQAYNEQF
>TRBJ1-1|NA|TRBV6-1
ASKMGALNTEAF
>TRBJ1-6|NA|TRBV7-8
ASSLAEGVGPLH
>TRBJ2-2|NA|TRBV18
ASSSGTGELF
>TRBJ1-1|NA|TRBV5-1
ASSLGRDTATEAF
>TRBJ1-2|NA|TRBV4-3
ASSQAGLYGYT